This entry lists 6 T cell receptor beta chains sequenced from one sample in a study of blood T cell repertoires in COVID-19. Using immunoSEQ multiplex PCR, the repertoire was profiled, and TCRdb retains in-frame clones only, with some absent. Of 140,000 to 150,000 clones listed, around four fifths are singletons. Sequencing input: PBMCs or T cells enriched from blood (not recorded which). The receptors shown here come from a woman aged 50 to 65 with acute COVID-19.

In DNA, the CDR3 is TGTGCCAGCAGCCAAAAAGGGGCAATGGGGGCGGGTGTCTACAATGAGCAGTTCTTC. The encoded protein is CASSQKGAMGAGVYNEQFF. The V call is TRBV14, the J call TRBJ2-1, with D perhaps matching TRBD1 (6 bases). Germline lookup yields CDR1 SGHDN and CDR2 FVKESK. V dropped 2 bases and J dropped 3 bases, with 23 bases sitting between them. The CDR3 covers 19 residues.

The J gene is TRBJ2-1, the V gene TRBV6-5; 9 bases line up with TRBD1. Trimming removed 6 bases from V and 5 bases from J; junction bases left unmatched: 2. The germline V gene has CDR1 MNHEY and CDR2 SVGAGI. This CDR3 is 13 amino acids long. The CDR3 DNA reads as TGTGCCAGCAGGAGGACAGGGGACAATGAGCAGTTCTTC. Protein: CASRRTGDNEQFF.

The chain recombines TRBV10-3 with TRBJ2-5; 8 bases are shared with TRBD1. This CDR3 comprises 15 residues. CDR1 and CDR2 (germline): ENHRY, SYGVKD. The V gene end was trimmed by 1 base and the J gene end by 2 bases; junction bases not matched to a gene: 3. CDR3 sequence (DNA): TGTGCCATCAGTGAGTACCGGACAGGGCAAGAGACCCAGTACTTC. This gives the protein CAISEYRTGQETQYF.

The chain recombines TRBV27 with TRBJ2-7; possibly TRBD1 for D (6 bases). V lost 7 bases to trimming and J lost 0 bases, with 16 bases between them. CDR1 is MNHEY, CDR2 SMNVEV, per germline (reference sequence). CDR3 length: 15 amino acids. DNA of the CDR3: TGTGCCAGCAACATGTCTCCAGGGGCCTCCTACGAGCAGTACTTC. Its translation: CASNMSPGASYEQYF.

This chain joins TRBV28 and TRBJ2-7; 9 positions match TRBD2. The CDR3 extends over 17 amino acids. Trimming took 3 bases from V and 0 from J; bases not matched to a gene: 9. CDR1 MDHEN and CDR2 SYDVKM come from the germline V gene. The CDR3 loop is CASSFPPSGISSYEQYF. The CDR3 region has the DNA TGTGCCAGCAGTTTCCCCCCTAGCGGGATCAGCTCCTACGAGCAGTACTTC.

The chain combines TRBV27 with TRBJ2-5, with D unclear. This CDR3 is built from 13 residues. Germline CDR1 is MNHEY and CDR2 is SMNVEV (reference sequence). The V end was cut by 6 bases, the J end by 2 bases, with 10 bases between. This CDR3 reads CASSLRYQETQYF. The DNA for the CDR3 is TGTGCCAGCAGCCTAAGATATCAAGAGACCCAGTACTTC.